These 27 T cell receptor beta chains came from one sample sequenced in a study of blood T cell repertoires in COVID-19. Sequenced by immunoSEQ multiplex PCR; TCRdb stores in-frame clones only, minus some. The top ten clones hold about 3% of a sample with roughly 100,000 clones, around 86% of them seen once. Sequenced: peripheral blood. Source of these receptors: a man between 50 and 59 years old with active or convalescent COVID-19.

This clone was counted once. V is TRBV18 and J is TRBJ2-3, with 9 bases lining up with TRBD2. The germline CDR1 and CDR2 sequences are KGHSH and LQKENI. The V gene end was trimmed by 6 bases and the J gene end by 0 bases; junction bases not matched to a gene: 4. The CDR3 extends over 15 amino acids. The chain's CDR3 is CASSPSGDSTDTQYF. CDR3 DNA sequence: TGTGCCAGCTCCCCTAGCGGGGACAGCACAGATACGCAGTATTTT.

The chain carries TRBV7-8 and TRBJ1-2; the D gene is possibly TRBD1 (6 bases). V was cut by 3 bases and J by 8 bases, with 13 bases left in between. Germline-derived CDR1 and CDR2 are SGHVS and FQNEAQ. The CDR3 has 13 residues. CDR3 protein: CASSLLQGGGYTF. The CDR3 DNA reads TGTGCCAGCAGCTTGCTACAGGGTGGAGGCTACACCTTC.

CDR3 coding DNA: TGTGCCAGCAGCCTTGGTGTAGGGGGGGAAGATGGCTACACCTTC. This codes for CASSLGVGGEDGYTF. The genes are TRBV7-9 and TRBJ1-2, with D possibly TRBD1 on 6 matching bases. Germline V gene data show CDR1 as SEHNR and CDR2 as FQNEAQ (reference sequence). This CDR3 is built from 15 residues. Trimming shortened V by 5 bases and J by 6 bases, and 19 bases separated the two germline ends.

The sample holds a few counts of this clone. The gene calls are TRBV27 and TRBJ2-4; 7 bases agree with TRBD1. J was trimmed by 3 bases and V by 6 bases; bases with no gene match: 5. The CDR3 is 14 amino acids. Germline V CDR1 and CDR2: MNHEY, SMNVEV (reference sequence). CDR3 sequence reads: CASSPGTDKNIQYF. CDR3 nucleotide sequence: TGTGCCAGCAGCCCAGGGACAGACAAAAACATTCAGTACTTC.

This clone has at least ten counts. The J gene is TRBJ2-3, the V gene TRBV6-4, with TRBD2 identical over 8 bases. CDR1 MRHNA and CDR2 SNTAGT come from the germline V gene. The CDR3 length is 16 residues. V was pared by 2 bases and J by 2 bases, with 6 bases of the junction left unmatched. The CDR3 loop is CASSDEAGGHTDTQYF. DNA for the CDR3: TGTGCCAGCAGTGACGAGGCGGGGGGTCACACAGATACGCAGTATTTT.

The CDR3: CASSGGGTEYNEQFF. CDR3 sequence (DNA): TGTGCCAGCAGCGGGGGAGGGACTGAATACAATGAGCAGTTCTTC. V is TRBV6-2 or TRBV6-3 and J is TRBJ2-1; 7 positions match TRBD2. V trimming: 6 bases; J trimming: 4 bases; junction bases outside the gene matches: 9. Germline V gene lookup returns CDR1 MNHEY and CDR2 SVGEGT. The length of the CDR3 is 15 residues.

The J gene is TRBJ2-5, the V gene TRBV7-9; a possible D gene is TRBD2 (5 bases). The CDR3 spans 14 residues. V was clipped by 7 bases and J by 0 bases, with 12 bases between them. CDR1 and CDR2 from the germline V gene are SEHNR and FQNEAQ (reference sequence). CDR3: CASTPGRDQETQYF. In DNA form, the CDR3 reads TGTGCCAGCACCCCTGGGCGGGACCAAGAGACCCAGTACTTC.

The V call is TRBV15, the J call TRBJ2-7, with 10 nucleotides matching TRBD1. The CDR3 length is 14 residues. V was clipped by 0 bases and J by 7 bases; unmatched bases: 3. Germline V gene data show CDR1 as LNHNV and CDR2 as YYDKDF (reference sequence). The CDR3 reads CATSRDRGQGEQYF. DNA for the CDR3: TGTGCCACCAGCAGAGATAGGGGACAGGGGGAGCAGTACTTC.

The chain uses TRBV11-2 and TRBJ2-1, with a possible D match to TRBD1 (5 bases). Germline CDR1 SGHAT, CDR2 FQNNGV. Deletions cut 3 bases from V and 7 bases from J, with 16 bases between. The CDR3 is 15 residues long. DNA for the CDR3: TGTGCCAGCAGCTTGGACACCGGCTCGTGGAATGAGCAGTTCTTC. This sequence encodes CASSLDTGSWNEQFF. Drawing the rest from reference TRBV11-2 and TRBJ2-1, the complete variable domain is EAGVAQSPRYKIIEKRQSVAFWCNPISGHATLYWYQQILGQGPKLLIQFQNNGVVDDSQLPKDRFSAERLKGVDSTLKIQPAKLEDSAVYLCASSLDTGSWNEQFFGPGTRLTVL.

V usage is TRBV19 and J usage is TRBJ2-3; D is unresolved. Trimming removed 3 bases at V and 5 bases at J, with 12 bases between. Germline CDR1 reads LNHDA; CDR2 reads SQIVND (reference sequence). The CDR3 sequence is 14 residues long. The CDR3 DNA follows: TGTGCCAGTAGTATTAGTCCCCCCCGAGATACGCAGTATTTT. This gives the protein CASSISPPRDTQYF.

The chain carries TRBV7-9 and TRBJ2-7; a possible D gene is TRBD1 (6 bases). The germline V gene has CDR1 SEHNR and CDR2 FQNEAQ (reference sequence). Trimming removed 5 bases at V and 0 bases at J, with 14 bases between. This CDR3 contains 15 residues. The CDR3 loop is CASSKPTGDSYEQYF. CDR3 DNA sequence: TGTGCCAGCAGCAAACCGACAGGAGACTCCTACGAGCAGTACTTC. The entire variable domain, with the rest obtained from reference TRBV7-9 and TRBJ2-7, is as follows: DTGVSQNPRHKITKRGQNVTFRCDPISEHNRLYWYRQTLGQGPEFLTYFQNEAQLEKSRLLSDRFSAERPKGSFSTLEIQRTEQGDSAMYLCASSKPTGDSYEQYFGPGTRLTVT.

The chain links TRBV5-1 to TRBJ2-3; 12 bases align to TRBD2. J lost 4 bases, V lost 4 bases, and 4 bases had no gene match. This CDR3 has 15 residues. The V gene's germline CDR1 is SGHRS and CDR2 YFSETQ. The DNA of the CDR3 is TGCGCCAGCAGCCTGACTAGCGGGGGATCAGATACGCAGTATTTT. Translated, it gives CASSLTSGGSDTQYF.

The chain joins TRBV18 to TRBJ2-5; D uncertain. Germline lookup yields CDR1 KGHSH and CDR2 LQKENI. V lost 0 bases to trimming and J lost 5 bases, with 7 bases between them. There are 13 residues in the CDR3. CDR3 protein: CASSPPQSETQYF. CDR3 sequence (DNA): TGTGCCAGCTCACCACCTCAATCCGAGACCCAGTACTTC.

CDR3 loop: CASGSGTGNNEQFF. The CDR3 DNA is TGTGCTAGTGGGTCCGGGACAGGGAACAATGAGCAGTTCTTC. The rearrangement uses TRBV12-5 and TRBJ2-1; TRBD1 matches 9 bases. Looked up from germline, CDR1 is LGHNT and CDR2 is FRNRAP. This CDR3 has 14 residues. Trimming cost V 6 bases and J 5 bases; bases outside gene matches: 5.

The rearrangement links TRBV5-1 to TRBJ2-5; 7 nucleotides match TRBD2. Losses at the gene ends were 4 bases for V and 5 bases for J; bases not matched to a gene: 11. This CDR3 has 15 amino acids. Germline values: CDR1 SGHRS, CDR2 YFSETQ. CDR3 sequence (DNA): TGCGCCAGCAGCCAACCATTTGACGGGAGGGAGACCCAGTACTTC. Translation: CASSQPFDGRETQYF.

The chain combines TRBV27 with TRBJ1-2, with a weak D call TRBD1 (5 bases). The V end was cut by 2 bases, the J end by 4 bases, with 5 bases between. The CDR3 sequence is 12 residues long. Per germline, CDR1 MNHEY and CDR2 SMNVEV (reference sequence). CDR3 loop: CASSLRGYGYTF. The CDR3 coding sequence is TGTGCCAGCAGTTTAAGGGGCTATGGCTACACCTTC.

This sequence joins TRBV28 and TRBJ1-2; 11 nucleotides line up with TRBD1. Germline lookup yields CDR1 MDHEN and CDR2 SYDVKM. After removal of 7 bases from V and 5 bases from J, the junction contained 9 bases not matched to a gene. The CDR3 runs 15 residues. CDR3 region: CASTGTGGVEYGYTF. CDR3 nucleotides: TGTGCCAGCACGGGGACAGGGGGGGTAGAGTATGGCTACACCTTC.

This clone appeared a few times. The chain combines TRBV7-9 with TRBJ2-1, with a tentative D call TRBD2 (6 bases). There are 15 residues in the CDR3. V lost 1 base to trimming and J lost 5 bases, with 12 bases between them. Germline V gives CDR1 SEHNR, CDR2 FQNEAQ (reference sequence). The DNA of the CDR3 is TGTGCCAGCAGCTTAGGAGGGACTTCTGACAATGAGCAGTTCTTC. Its translation is CASSLGGTSDNEQFF.

This chain connects TRBV4-3 to TRBJ2-2, with 9 bases matching TRBD2. V lost 4 bases and J lost 0; bases outside the gene matches: 3. CDR1 is LGHNA and CDR2 is YSLEER in the germline V gene. This CDR3 has 16 amino acids. The CDR3 nucleotides are TGCGCCAGCAGCCTAGCGGGGGAGCCGAACACCGGGGAGCTGTTTTTT. Amino acids: CASSLAGEPNTGELFF.

This rearrangement joins TRBV9 to TRBJ2-5; the D is unclear. This CDR3 comprises 12 residues. Per the germline V gene, CDR1 is SGDLS and CDR2 is YYNGEE. V shed 6 bases and J shed 5 bases, with 11 bases lying between them. CDR3 in DNA: TGTGCCAGCAACTCCCCCGGGGAGACCCAGTACTTC. It encodes CASNSPGETQYF.

The chain is built from TRBV4-1 and TRBJ2-5; no reliable D call. Per the germline V gene, CDR1 is MGHRA and CDR2 is YSYEKL. V lost 1 base and J lost 1, with 10 bases in between. CDR3 length: 15 amino acids. CDR3 bases: TGCGCCAGCAGCCAAGGAAGCACCACCCAAGAGACCCAGTACTTC. Amino acid sequence: CASSQGSTTQETQYF.

The rearrangement uses TRBV18 and TRBJ1-6; TRBD1 matches at 8 bases. J gave up 7 bases and V 5 bases, and 7 bases lay outside the gene matches. The CDR3 has 15 residues. In germline, CDR1 is KGHSH, CDR2 LQKENI. CDR3 coding DNA: TGTGCCAGCTCAGAACAGGGGGTGCGGAATTCACCCCTCCACTTT. Protein sequence: CASSEQGVRNSPLHF.

The chain employs TRBV27 and TRBJ2-6; D is undetermined. Deletions cut 6 bases from V and 2 bases from J, with 5 bases between. This CDR3 is built from 13 residues. Looked up from germline, CDR1 is MNHEY and CDR2 is SMNVEV (reference sequence). Written as DNA, the CDR3 is TGTGCCAGCAGGTTTACTGGGGCCAACGTCCTGACTTTC. Translating gives CASRFTGANVLTF.

The chain is built from TRBV3-1 (or the pseudogene TRBV3-2) and TRBJ2-5; 8 bases map to TRBD2. V dropped 4 bases and J dropped 5; count of bases not matched to a gene: 9. Germline V gene lookup returns CDR1 LGHDT and CDR2 YNNKEL (reference sequence). The CDR3 length is 15 residues. CDR3 loop: CASSLPGLAAETQYF. The DNA for the CDR3 is TGTGCCAGCAGCCTACCCGGACTAGCCGCCGAGACCCAGTACTTC.

The chain joins TRBV19 to TRBJ2-2, with D unresolved. V was clipped by 7 bases and J by 3 bases, with 3 bases between them. This CDR3 is 11 amino acids long. The germline V gene has CDR1 LNHDA and CDR2 SQIVND (reference sequence). The CDR3 sequence is CASTDTGELFF. DNA for the CDR3: TGTGCCAGTACGGACACCGGGGAGCTGTTTTTT.

This sequence joins TRBV27 and TRBJ2-1; 7 bases are a match to TRBD1. Per the germline V gene, CDR1 is MNHEY and CDR2 is SMNVEV (reference sequence). This CDR3 region has 18 residues. V lost 3 bases and J lost 3; bases outside the gene matches: 14. The chain's CDR3 is CASSLRGGSGAGYNEQFF. CDR3 coding DNA: TGTGCCAGCAGTTTGAGAGGGGGCTCCGGGGCTGGCTACAATGAGCAGTTCTTC.

V and J are TRBV14 and TRBJ2-3, with a tentative D call TRBD2 (6 bases). The CDR3 has 16 residues. V was pared by 2 bases and J by 0 bases, with 12 bases between. Germline-derived CDR1 and CDR2 are SGHDN and FVKESK. The CDR3 sequence is CASSQWTGASTDTQYF. The CDR3 coding sequence is TGTGCCAGCAGCCAATGGACGGGAGCTAGCACAGATACGCAGTATTTT. Supplemented by reference TRBV14 and TRBJ2-3, the full variable domain reads EAGVTQFPSHSVIEKGQTVTLRCDPISGHDNLYWYRRVMGKEIKFLLHFVKESKQDESGMPNNRFLAERTGGTYSTLKVQPAELEDSGVYFCASSQWTGASTDTQYFGPGTRLTVL.